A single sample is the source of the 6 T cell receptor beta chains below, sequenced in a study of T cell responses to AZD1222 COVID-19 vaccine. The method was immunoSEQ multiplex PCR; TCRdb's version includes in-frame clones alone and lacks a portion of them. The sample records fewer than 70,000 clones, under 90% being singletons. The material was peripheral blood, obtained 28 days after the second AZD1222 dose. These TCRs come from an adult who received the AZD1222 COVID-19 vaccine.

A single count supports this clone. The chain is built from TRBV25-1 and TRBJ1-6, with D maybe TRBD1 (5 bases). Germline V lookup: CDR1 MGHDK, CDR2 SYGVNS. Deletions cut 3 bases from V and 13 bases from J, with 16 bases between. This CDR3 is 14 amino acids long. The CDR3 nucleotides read TGTGCCAGCAGTGATCCGGCCGGGGGTGTCCCCCTCCACTTT. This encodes CASSDPAGGVPLHF.

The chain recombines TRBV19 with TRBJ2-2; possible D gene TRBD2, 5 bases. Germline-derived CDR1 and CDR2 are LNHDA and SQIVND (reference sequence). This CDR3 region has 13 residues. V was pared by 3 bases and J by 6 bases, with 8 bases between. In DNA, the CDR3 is TGTGCCAGTAGTATTTCGAGGGCCGGGGAGCTGTTTTTT. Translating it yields CASSISRAGELFF.

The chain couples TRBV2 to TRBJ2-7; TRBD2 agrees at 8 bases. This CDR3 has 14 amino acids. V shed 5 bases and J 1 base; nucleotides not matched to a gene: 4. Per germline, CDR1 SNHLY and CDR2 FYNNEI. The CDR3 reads CASSYSGASYEQYF. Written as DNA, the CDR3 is TGTGCCAGCAGTTATAGCGGGGCATCCTACGAGCAGTACTTC.

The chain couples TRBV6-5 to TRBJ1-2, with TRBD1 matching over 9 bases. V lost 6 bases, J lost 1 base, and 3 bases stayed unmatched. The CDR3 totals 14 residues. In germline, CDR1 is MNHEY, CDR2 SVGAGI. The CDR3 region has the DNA TGTGCCAGCAGAGGACAGGGGTTTAACTATGGCTACACCTTC. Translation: CASRGQGFNYGYTF.

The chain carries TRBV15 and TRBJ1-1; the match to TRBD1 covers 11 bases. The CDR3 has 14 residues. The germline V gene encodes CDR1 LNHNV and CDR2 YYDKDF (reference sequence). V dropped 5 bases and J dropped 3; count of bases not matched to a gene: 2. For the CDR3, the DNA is TGTGCCACCAGCCGGGGACAGGGGGACACTGAAGCTTTCTTT. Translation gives CATSRGQGDTEAFF.

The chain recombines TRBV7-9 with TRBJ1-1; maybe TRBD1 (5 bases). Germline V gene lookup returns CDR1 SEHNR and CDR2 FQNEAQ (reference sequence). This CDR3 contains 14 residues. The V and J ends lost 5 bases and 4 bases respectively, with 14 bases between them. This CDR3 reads CASSPSGGGTEAFF. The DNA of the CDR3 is TGTGCCAGCAGCCCCAGTGGGGGGGGCACTGAAGCTTTCTTT.